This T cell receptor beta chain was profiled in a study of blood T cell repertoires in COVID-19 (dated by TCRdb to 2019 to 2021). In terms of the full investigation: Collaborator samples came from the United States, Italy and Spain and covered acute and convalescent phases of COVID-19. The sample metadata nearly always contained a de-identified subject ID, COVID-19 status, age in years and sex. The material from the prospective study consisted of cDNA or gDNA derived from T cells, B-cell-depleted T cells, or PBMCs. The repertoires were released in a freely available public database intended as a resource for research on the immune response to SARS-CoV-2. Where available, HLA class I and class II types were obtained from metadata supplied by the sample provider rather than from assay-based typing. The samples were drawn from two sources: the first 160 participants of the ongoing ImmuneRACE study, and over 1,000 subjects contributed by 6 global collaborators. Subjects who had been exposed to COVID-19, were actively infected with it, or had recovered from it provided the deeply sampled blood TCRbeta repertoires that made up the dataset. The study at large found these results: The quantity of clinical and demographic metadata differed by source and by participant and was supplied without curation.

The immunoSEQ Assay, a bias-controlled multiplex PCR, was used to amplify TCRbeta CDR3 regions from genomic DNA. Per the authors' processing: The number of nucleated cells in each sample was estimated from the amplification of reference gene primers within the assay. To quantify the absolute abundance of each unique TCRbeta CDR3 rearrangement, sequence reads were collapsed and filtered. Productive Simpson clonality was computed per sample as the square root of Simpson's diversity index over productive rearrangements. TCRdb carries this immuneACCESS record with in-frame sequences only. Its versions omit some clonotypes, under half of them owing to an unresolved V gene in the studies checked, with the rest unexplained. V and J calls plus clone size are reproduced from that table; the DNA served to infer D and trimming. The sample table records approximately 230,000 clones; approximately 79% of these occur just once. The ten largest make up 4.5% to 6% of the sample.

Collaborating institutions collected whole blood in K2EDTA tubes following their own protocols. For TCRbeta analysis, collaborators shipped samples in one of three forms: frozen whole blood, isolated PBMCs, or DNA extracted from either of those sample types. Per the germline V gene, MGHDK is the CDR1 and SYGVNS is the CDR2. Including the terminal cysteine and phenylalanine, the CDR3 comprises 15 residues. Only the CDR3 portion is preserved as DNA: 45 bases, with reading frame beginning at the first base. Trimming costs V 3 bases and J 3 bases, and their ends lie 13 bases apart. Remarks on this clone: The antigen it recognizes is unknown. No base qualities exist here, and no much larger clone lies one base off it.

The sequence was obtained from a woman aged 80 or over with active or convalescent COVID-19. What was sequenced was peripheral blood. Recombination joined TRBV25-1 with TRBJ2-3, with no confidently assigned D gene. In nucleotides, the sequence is TGTGCCAGCAGTGATACTCATCGATTGACAGATACGCAGTATTTT. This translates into CASSDTHRLTDTQYF.